This T cell receptor beta chain was identified during a study of cytomegalovirus exposure and HLA in healthy donors. The study, taken as a whole, reports: For presence/absence analyses, sequencing depth was assumed to be roughly uniform across donors.

This CDR3 contains 20 residues. Germline V gives CDR1 LGHNA, CDR2 YSLEER. Trimming took 3 bases from V and 0 from J, leaving 24 bases between them. The PCR ran on 60 Vbeta and 13 Jbeta primers. This table comes from immunoSEQ multiplex PCR, and its TCRdb copy is limited to in-frame clones, with some not included. The sample has some 100,000 clones, about 80% seen once. Worth noting for this clone: Its target is not known.

The sample was PBMCs. This TCR was recovered from a female donor in good health and CMV-seropositive. The rearrangement uses TRBV4-3 and TRBJ2-1, with D possibly being TRBD1 (5 bases). The CDR3 DNA reads as TGCGCCAGCAGCCAGTACCACGGCAGAGGACAAATGAGCTCCTACAATGAGCAGTTCTTC. Translating it yields CASSQYHGRGQMSSYNEQFF.